Shown below are 8 T cell receptor beta chains from a single sample sequenced in a study of CD8 T cells in ankylosing spondylitis. One entry per CDR3 protein results from TCRdb running MiXCR on the 5' RACE reads. The data contain fewer than 500,000 distinct CDR3 sequences, about a fifth of them singletons. Their antigen targets remain unknown. Study-level points and caveats: In ankylosing spondylitis blood, a motif of about eight highly homologous TCR beta variants appeared characteristic.

Material: blood, either unsorted or a sorted T cell fraction (not recorded which). All receptors derive from a male donor with ankylosing spondylitis.

The rearrangement uses TRBV7-8 and TRBJ1-5; 8 bases are shared with TRBD1. Trimming removed 4 bases from V and 7 bases from J; junction bases left unmatched: 6. This CDR3 comprises 14 residues. Germline V CDR1 and CDR2: SGHVS, FQNEAQ. The CDR3 protein is CASSSNRGVQPQHF. The CDR3 coding sequence is TGTGCCAGCAGCTCCAACAGGGGGGTCCAGCCCCAGCATTTT.

The chain employs TRBV9 and TRBJ2-3; 14 bases agree with TRBD2. Losses at the gene ends were 3 bases for V and 0 bases for J; bases not matched to a gene: 21. This CDR3 has 23 amino acids. Germline CDR1 SGDLS, CDR2 YYNGEE. The CDR3 DNA reads TGTGCCAGCAGCGACCGGGACAGGGGTAGGACTAGCGGGAGGAGACCTAGCACAGATACGCAGTATTTT. This codes for CASSDRDRGRTSGRRPSTDTQYF.

The chain recombines TRBV29-1 with TRBJ2-5, with 9 bases aligning to TRBD1. Per germline, CDR1 SQVTM and CDR2 ANQGSEA. With 7 bases clipped from V and 3 bases from J, the junction kept 6 bases outside the gene matches. This CDR3 has 13 residues. CDR3 coding DNA: TGCAGCGCCAACAGGGGGCGAGAAGAGACCCAGTACTTC. Its translation is CSANRGREETQYF. Based on the CDR3 plus reference TRBV29-1 and TRBJ2-5, the full variable domain is SAVISQKPSRDICQRGTSLTIQCQVDSQVTMMFWYRQQPGQSLTLIATANQGSEATYESGFVIDKFPISRPNLTFSTLTVSNMSPEDSSIYLCSANRGREETQYFGPGTRLLVL.

The chain has TRBV24-1 and TRBJ2-7; TRBD1 matches at 9 bases. The trim removed 7 bases at V and 3 bases at J, leaving 3 bases unmatched. Germline V CDR1 and CDR2: KGHDR, SFDVKD. The CDR3 contains 13 residues. CDR3 nucleotides: TGTGCCACCAGCAGGGACAGGGTCTACGAGCAGTACTTC. Translated, it gives CATSRDRVYEQYF.

This clonotype occurred many times. CDR3 residues: CSADKGGSYNEQFF. The CDR3 nucleotides read TGCAGCGCCGACAAGGGGGGCAGCTACAATGAGCAGTTCTTC. The chain carries TRBV29-1 and TRBJ2-1, with D possibly being TRBD1 or TRBD2 (6 bases each). In germline, CDR1 is SQVTM, CDR2 ANQGSEA. Trimming removed 7 bases from V and 3 bases from J, with 16 bases in between. This CDR3 region has 14 residues.

The J gene is TRBJ2-7, the V gene TRBV27; D ambiguous. Germline V gene data show CDR1 as MNHEY and CDR2 as SMNVEV (reference sequence). The CDR3 covers 13 residues. Between the trimmed V and J ends, which lost 10 bases and 1 base, there was a span of 14 bases. The CDR3 reads CATTTSGSYEQYF. The CDR3 nucleotides read TGTGCCACCACGACTTCTGGGTCCTACGAGCAGTACTTC.

This clonotype was counted at least ten times. The chain uses TRBV29-1 and TRBJ2-7, with D perhaps TRBD2 (6 bases). The CDR3 has 14 amino acids. Germline CDR1 reads SQVTM; CDR2 reads ANQGSEA. Between the trimmed V and J ends, which lost 4 bases and 0 bases, there was a span of 13 bases. CDR3 region: CSVARDFNSYEQYF. CDR3 coding DNA: TGCAGCGTTGCTCGGGACTTCAACTCCTACGAGCAGTACTTC.

This clonotype was picked up a small number of times. This chain joins TRBV3-1 and TRBJ2-1; weak D call: TRBD1 (6 bases). Germline V gene lookup returns CDR1 LGHDT and CDR2 YNNKEL (reference sequence). V dropped 5 bases and J dropped 4 bases, with 27 bases sitting between them. CDR3 length equals 19 residues. The CDR3 reads CASSGKINRQVFLYNEQFF. The CDR3 DNA is TGTGCCAGCAGCGGCAAGATCAATAGACAGGTCTTCCTGTACAATGAGCAGTTCTTC.